Following are 11 T cell receptor beta chains from one sample sequenced in a study of shared clonotypes between healthy human individuals. The method was immunoSEQ multiplex PCR; TCRdb's version includes in-frame clones alone and lacks a portion of them. The sample yields about 2 million clones, around 96% seen once. Positively selected for CCR7, the CD45RO-negative cells used as naive CD8 cells excluded terminally differentiated effector memory CD45RA+ cells. Input material: naive CD8+ T cells sorted from blood. The source is a young man in good health.

The CDR3 sequence: CASSPPGREIHEQYF. CDR3 nucleotides: TGTGCCAGCAGTCCCCCGGGACGGGAGATCCACGAGCAGTACTTC. The chain has TRBV27 and TRBJ2-7, with a weak D call TRBD2 (6 bases). The V end lost 5 bases, the J end lost 5 bases, and 19 bases lay between the germline ends. Germline lookup yields CDR1 MNHEY and CDR2 SMNVEV (reference sequence). The CDR3 has 15 residues.

This clone was found once. Additional DNA sequences in this sample encode the identical CDR3. This chain joins TRBV27 and TRBJ1-2; TRBD1 matches 7 bases. The CDR3 spans 16 residues. The trim removed 0 bases at V and 0 bases at J, leaving 4 bases unmatched. The V gene's germline CDR1 is MNHEY and CDR2 SMNVEV (reference sequence). CDR3 region: CASSLSPGTANYGYTF. As DNA, the CDR3 is TGTGCCAGCAGTTTATCGCCCGGGACAGCTAACTATGGCTACACCTTC.

The V call is TRBV9, the J call TRBJ2-1; D uncertain. Between the trimmed V and J ends, which lost 3 bases and 6 bases, there was a span of 7 bases. The V gene's germline CDR1 is SGDLS and CDR2 YYNGEE. CDR3 size: 12 residues. DNA of the CDR3: TGTGCCAGCAGCGACCTTTTCAATGAGCAGTTCTTC. This translates into CASSDLFNEQFF.

The rearrangement joins TRBV7-9 to TRBJ2-7, with D unclear. V shed 1 base and J shed 3 bases, with 10 bases lying between them. Germline V lookup: CDR1 SEHNR, CDR2 FQNEAQ (reference sequence). CDR3 size: 14 residues. The CDR3 bases are TGTGCCAGCAGCTTAGAGCCGATCAACTACGAGCAGTACTTC. Its translation is CASSLEPINYEQYF.

V is TRBV29-1 and J is TRBJ1-4; D gene ambiguous. The CDR3 length is 14 residues. Germline CDR1 is SQVTM and CDR2 is ANQGSEA. V was trimmed by 2 bases and J by 1 base, leaving 8 bases between them. CDR3 nucleotide sequence: TGCAGCGTTGAATCGGGGTTAACTAATGAAAAACTGTTTTTT. Translated, it gives CSVESGLTNEKLFF.

This sequence joins TRBV5-6 and TRBJ1-4, with D unresolved. V was cut by 5 bases and J by 10 bases, with 18 bases left in between. There are 14 residues in the CDR3. Germline V gene lookup returns CDR1 SGHDT and CDR2 YYEEEE. As DNA, the CDR3 is TGTGCCAGCAGTCTGCAAGGAGACAAACGAAAACTGTTTTTT. Its translation: CASSLQGDKRKLFF.

The genes are TRBV13 and TRBJ2-6, with 8 bases aligning to TRBD1. The CDR3 is 17 residues long. Germline CDR1 reads PRHDT; CDR2 reads FYEKMQ (reference sequence). With 2 bases clipped from V and 0 bases from J, the junction kept 3 bases outside the gene matches. The CDR3 here is CASSLKGQDSGANVLTF. Written as DNA, the CDR3 is TGTGCCAGCAGCTTAAAGGGACAGGACTCTGGGGCCAACGTCCTGACTTTC.

V gene TRBV6-6 combines with J gene TRBJ1-4; no clear D gene. This CDR3 has 14 amino acids. Germline CDR1 is MNHNY and CDR2 is SVGAGI (reference sequence). V lost 6 bases, J lost 5 bases, and 13 bases lay in between. The CDR3 region is CASSLGLGNEKLFF. The CDR3 region has the DNA TGTGCCAGCAGCCTGGGTCTGGGAAATGAAAAACTGTTTTTT.

As regards this clone: Other DNA sequences in this specimen translate into the identical CDR3. CDR3 in DNA: TGTGCCAGCAGCGCATCCGGGACAGGCTACAATGAGCAGTTCTTC. Translating it yields CASSASGTGYNEQFF. The gene calls are TRBV9 and TRBJ2-1, with 8 bases matching TRBD1. This CDR3 comprises 15 residues. V shed 3 bases and J 3 bases; nucleotides not matched to a gene: 5. The germline CDR1 and CDR2 sequences are SGDLS and YYNGEE.

The CDR3 DNA reads TGCAGCTTCCTGACGGCCAGGGACACTGAAGCTTTCTTT. This translates into CSFLTARDTEAFF. The rearrangement links TRBV29-1 to TRBJ1-1; D possibly corresponds to TRBD1 (5 bases). V was cut by 8 bases and J by 3 bases, with 16 bases left in between. Germline V lookup: CDR1 SQVTM, CDR2 ANQGSEA. The CDR3 loop spans 13 amino acids.

The gene calls are TRBV30 and TRBJ1-3; tentative D call: TRBD1 (6 bases). Trimming stripped 1 base from V and 0 bases from J, with 10 bases between. This CDR3 spans 15 amino acids. Germline V lookup: CDR1 GTSNPN, CDR2 SVGIG (reference sequence). The CDR3 reads CAWSGGGDSGNTIYF. CDR3 nucleotide sequence: TGTGCCTGGAGTGGGGGGGGCGACTCTGGAAACACCATATATTTT.